This is a list of T cell receptor beta chains from one sample in a study of CD8+CD57+ T cells in acquired aplastic anemia. Using its own MiXCR run on the reads, TCRdb lists one record per CDR3 protein. Of about 180,000 distinct CDR3 sequences listed, 48% are singletons. Sample: sorted CD4+, CD8+, or CD8+CD57+ T cells (not recorded which) from PBMCs. Receptors originate from a human donor with aplastic anemia. Both conserved end residues are part of each CDR3. The D gene is left open where the match is weak. Only part of the rows carry a size: once, few, many, or a class if the clone is expanded.

TRBV7-2,TRBJ1-5,-,-,CASSLRTDTQHF,TGTGCCAGCAGCCTCCGCACAGATACGCAGCATTTT
TRBV4-2,TRBJ2-3,-,many,CASSHDSSTDTQYF,TGTGCCAGCAGCCACGACTCATCCACAGATACGCAGTATTTT
TRBV7-8,TRBJ2-5,-,many,CASSLAEPQETQYF,TGTGCCAGCAGCTTAGCGGAACCTCAAGAGACCCAGTACTTC
TRBV7-3,TRBJ2-5,-,-,CASSLTGIGGQETQYF,TGTGCCAGCAGCTTAACGGGGATTGGCGGCCAAGAGACCCAGTACTTC
TRBV20-1,TRBJ1-1,TRBD1,many,CSAVKTGVGTEAFF,TGCAGTGCTGTAAAAACAGGGGTGGGAACTGAAGCTTTCTTT
TRBV19,TRBJ1-6,-,once,CASSIRRATNSPLHF,TGTGCCAGTAGTATAAGGAGAGCTACTAATTCACCCCTCCACTTT
TRBV7-2,TRBJ1-1,-,many,CASSWGLDTEAFF,TGTGCCAGCAGCTGGGGTCTCGACACTGAAGCTTTCTTT
TRBV24-1,TRBJ2-5,-,few,CATLALSMLPQETQYF,TGTGCCACCTTAGCACTCTCCATGTTACCCCAAGAGACCCAGTACTTC
TRBV29-1,TRBJ2-5,-,few,CSVEDVQAQYF,TGCAGCGTTGAAGACGTCCAGGCCCAGTACTTC
TRBV6-1,TRBJ2-1,-,-,CASTNPGNEQFF,TGTGCCAGCACCAACCCCGGGAATGAGCAGTTCTTC
TRBV29-1,TRBJ2-4,-,-,CSVESGAKNIQYF,TGCAGCGTTGAATCCGGTGCCAAAAACATTCAGTACTTC
TRBV19,TRBJ2-7,-,-,CASSRTVSYEQYF,TGTGCCAGTAGTAGGACAGTTTCCTACGAGCAGTACTTC
TRBV7-9,TRBJ2-3,-,-,CASGPSGATQYF,TGTGCCAGCGGACCATCAGGGGCTACGCAGTATTTT
TRBV29-1,TRBJ2-3,-,-,CSVGGHIRTDTQYF,TGCAGCGTTGGAGGACATATCAGAACAGATACGCAGTATTTT
TRBV14,TRBJ2-5,TRBD2,-,CASSPRLALSQETQYF,TGTGCCAGCAGCCCCCGACTAGCGCTGAGCCAAGAGACCCAGTACTTC
TRBV30,TRBJ2-5,-,-,CAWSVAGSQETQYF,TGTGCCTGGAGTGTTGCAGGGTCCCAAGAGACCCAGTACTTC
TRBV7-2,TRBJ2-3,-,-,CASSFIPTDTQYF,TGTGCCAGCAGCTTTATACCCACAGATACGCAGTATTTT